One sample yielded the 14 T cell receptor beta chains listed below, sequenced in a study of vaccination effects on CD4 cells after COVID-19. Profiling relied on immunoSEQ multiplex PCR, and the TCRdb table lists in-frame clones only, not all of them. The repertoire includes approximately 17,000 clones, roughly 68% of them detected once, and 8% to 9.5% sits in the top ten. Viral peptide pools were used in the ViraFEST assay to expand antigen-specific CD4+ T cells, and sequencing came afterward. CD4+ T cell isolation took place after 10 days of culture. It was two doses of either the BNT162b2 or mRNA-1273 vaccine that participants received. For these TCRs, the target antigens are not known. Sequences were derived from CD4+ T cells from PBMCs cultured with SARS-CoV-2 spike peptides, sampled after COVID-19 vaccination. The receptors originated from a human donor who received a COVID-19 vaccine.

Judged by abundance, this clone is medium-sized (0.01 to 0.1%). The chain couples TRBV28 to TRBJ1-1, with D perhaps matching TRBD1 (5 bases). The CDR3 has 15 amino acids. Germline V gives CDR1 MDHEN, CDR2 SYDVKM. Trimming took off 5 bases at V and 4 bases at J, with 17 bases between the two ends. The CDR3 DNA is TGTGCCAGCAGTCCCAATGAGGGGCGAGGCACTGAAGCTTTCTTT. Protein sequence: CASSPNEGRGTEAFF. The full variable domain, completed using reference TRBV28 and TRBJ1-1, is DVKVTQSSRYLVKRTGEKVFLECVQDMDHENMFWYRQDPGLGLRLIYFSYDVKMKEKGDIPEGYSVSREKKERFSLILESASTNQTSMYLCASSPNEGRGTEAFFGQGTRLTVV.

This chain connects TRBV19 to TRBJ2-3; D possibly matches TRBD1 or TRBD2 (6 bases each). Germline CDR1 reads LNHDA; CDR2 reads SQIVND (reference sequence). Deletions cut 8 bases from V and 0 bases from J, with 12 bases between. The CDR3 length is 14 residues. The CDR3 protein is CASRGGISTDTQYF. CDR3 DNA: TGTGCCAGTCGAGGGGGGATAAGCACAGATACGCAGTATTTT.

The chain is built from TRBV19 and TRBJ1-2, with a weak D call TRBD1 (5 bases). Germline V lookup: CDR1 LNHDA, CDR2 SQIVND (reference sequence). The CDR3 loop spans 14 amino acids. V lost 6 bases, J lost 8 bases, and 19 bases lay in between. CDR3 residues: CASSAGDHRQGYTF. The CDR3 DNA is TGTGCCAGTAGCGCCGGGGACCACCGCCAGGGCTACACCTTC.

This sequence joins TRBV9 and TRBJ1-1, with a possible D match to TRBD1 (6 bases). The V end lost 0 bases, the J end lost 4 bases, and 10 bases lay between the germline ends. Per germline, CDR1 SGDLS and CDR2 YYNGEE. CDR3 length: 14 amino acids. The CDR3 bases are TGTGCCAGCAGCGTAGGAGGGGGGAGCACTGAAGCTTTCTTT. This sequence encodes CASSVGGGSTEAFF.

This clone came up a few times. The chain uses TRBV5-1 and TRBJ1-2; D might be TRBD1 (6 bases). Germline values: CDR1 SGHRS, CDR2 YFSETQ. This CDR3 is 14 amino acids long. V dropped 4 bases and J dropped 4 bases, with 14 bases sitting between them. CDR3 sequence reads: CASSGGLQGYGYTF. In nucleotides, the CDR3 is TGCGCCAGCAGCGGGGGGCTTCAGGGCTATGGCTACACCTTC.

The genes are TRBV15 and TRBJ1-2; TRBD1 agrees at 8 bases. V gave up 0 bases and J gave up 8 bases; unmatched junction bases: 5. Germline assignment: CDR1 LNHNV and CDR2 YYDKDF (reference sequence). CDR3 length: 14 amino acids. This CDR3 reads CATSRDQGAKGYTF. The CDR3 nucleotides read TGTGCCACCAGCAGAGACCAGGGGGCTAAGGGCTACACCTTC.

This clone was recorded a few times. CDR3 protein: CASTLRDGTDTQYF. The CDR3 DNA sequence: TGTGCCAGCACCTTACGGGACGGCACAGATACGCAGTATTTT. The chain recombines TRBV6-5 with TRBJ2-3; D may match TRBD1 or TRBD2 (5 bases each). V was shortened by 7 bases and J by 1 base, with 12 bases between the two germline ends. The germline V gene encodes CDR1 MNHEY and CDR2 SVGAGI. The CDR3 covers 14 residues.

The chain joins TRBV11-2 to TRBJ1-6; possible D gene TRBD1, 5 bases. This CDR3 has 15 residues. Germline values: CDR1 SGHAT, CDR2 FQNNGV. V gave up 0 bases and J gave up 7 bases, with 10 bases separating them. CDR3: CASSLDPGPNSPLHF. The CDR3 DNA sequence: TGTGCCAGCAGCTTAGACCCGGGGCCGAATTCACCCCTCCACTTT.

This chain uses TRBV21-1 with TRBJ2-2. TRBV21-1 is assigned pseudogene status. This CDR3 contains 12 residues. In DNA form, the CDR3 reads TGTGCCAGCAGTCTGGACACCGGGGAGCTGTTTTTT. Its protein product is CASSLDTGELFF.

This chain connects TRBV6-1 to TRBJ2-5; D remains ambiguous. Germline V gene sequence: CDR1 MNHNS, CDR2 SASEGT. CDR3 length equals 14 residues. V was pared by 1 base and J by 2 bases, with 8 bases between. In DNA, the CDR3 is TGTGCCAGCAGTGAAGTGGTGGCACAAGAGACCCAGTACTTC. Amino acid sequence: CASSEVVAQETQYF.

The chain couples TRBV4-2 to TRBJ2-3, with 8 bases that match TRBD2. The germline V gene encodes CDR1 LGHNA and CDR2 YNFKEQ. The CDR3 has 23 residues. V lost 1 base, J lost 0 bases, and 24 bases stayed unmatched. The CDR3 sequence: CASSQGPFQLREVPAPSTDTQYF. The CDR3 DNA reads TGTGCCAGCAGCCAAGGTCCCTTTCAATTGCGGGAGGTCCCGGCCCCTAGCACAGATACGCAGTATTTT.

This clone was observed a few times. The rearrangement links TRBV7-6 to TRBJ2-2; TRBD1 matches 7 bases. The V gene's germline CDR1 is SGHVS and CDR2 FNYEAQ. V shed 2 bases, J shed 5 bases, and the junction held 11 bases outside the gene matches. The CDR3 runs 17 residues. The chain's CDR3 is CASSLSHETGWTGELFF. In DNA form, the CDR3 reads TGTGCCAGCAGCTTATCCCATGAGACAGGGTGGACCGGGGAGCTGTTTTTT.

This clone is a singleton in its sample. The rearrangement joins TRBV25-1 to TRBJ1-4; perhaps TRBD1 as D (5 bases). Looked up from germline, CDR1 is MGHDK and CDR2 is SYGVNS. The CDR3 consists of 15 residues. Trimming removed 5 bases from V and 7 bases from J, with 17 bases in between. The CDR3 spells CASSTRGKGIEKLFF. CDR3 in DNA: TGTGCCAGCAGTACCCGGGGTAAGGGGATTGAAAAACTGTTTTTT.

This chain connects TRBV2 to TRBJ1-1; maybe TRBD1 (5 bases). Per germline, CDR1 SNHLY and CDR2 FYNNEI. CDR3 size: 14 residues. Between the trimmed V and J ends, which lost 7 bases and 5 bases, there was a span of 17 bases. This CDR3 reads CASILGRGGTEAFF. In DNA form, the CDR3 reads TGTGCCAGCATCCTCGGAAGGGGCGGGACTGAAGCTTTCTTT.